This is a list of T cell receptor beta chains from one sample in a study of regulatory T cells in long-lasting Graves disease. TCRdb re-called the multiplex PCR reads through MiXCR, storing one row per CDR3 protein. The sample has hundreds of thousands of distinct CDR3 sequences; about 13% are singletons. These data also formed part of another study, on T cells in Graves' hyperthyroidism and ophthalmopathy.

The source material was peripheral blood mononuclear cells (PBMCs), sampled at new diagnosis, from a patient treated with antithyroid drugs. The origin of the receptors is a man aged 25-45 years with Graves disease. CDR3s include the opening cysteine and the closing phenylalanine or tryptophan. Fields, in order: D gene, V gene, J gene, CDR3 length, clone size, CDR3 DNA, CDR3 protein. The D gene is left open where the match is weak. Only part of the rows carry a size: once, few, many, or a class if the clone is expanded.

>.|TRBV7-9|TRBJ2-2|17|.
TGTGCCAGCAATAAATCCGGGGACCTGGTGAACACCGGGGAGCTGTTTTTT
CASNKSGDLVNTGELFF
>TRBD1|TRBV20-1|TRBJ2-4|16|many
TGCAGTGCTCCCCGGGACAGGGTAGTAGCCAAAAACATTCAGTACTTC
CSAPRDRVVAKNIQYF
>TRBD1|TRBV27|TRBJ2-7|16|.
TGTGCCAGCCGGAGACAGGGGGGTCTGGGCACCTACGAGCAGTACTTC
CASRRQGGLGTYEQYF
>TRBD2|TRBV4-1|TRBJ2-1|16|.
TGCGCCAGCAGCCAAGATGTGTCTAGCGGGGGGCGGGAGCAGTTCTTC
CASSQDVSSGGREQFF
>.|TRBV7-3|TRBJ2-1|13|many
TGTGCCAGCAGCGCCTTAGGTGGGGCTGAGCAGTTCTTC
CASSALGGAEQFF
>.|TRBV5-4|TRBJ1-2|14|.
TGTGCCAGCGAGGTTAAGGGGCTCGGCTATGGCTACACCTTC
CASEVKGLGYGYTF
>.|TRBV6-1|TRBJ2-3|17|many
TGTGCCAGCAGTGAAGCTTGGGACTCCCAGGGGGGAGATACGCAGTATTTT
CASSEAWDSQGGDTQYF
>TRBD1|TRBV30|TRBJ1-4|14|many
TGTGCCTCCGCCCCCGGGACAGGGAATGAAAAACTGTTTTTT
CASAPGTGNEKLFF
>.|TRBV14|TRBJ2-7|15|.
TGTGCCAGCAGCCAAGAGGGGATCAAGGGGGGCGAGCAGTACTTC
CASSQEGIKGGEQYF
>TRBD1|TRBV27|TRBJ1-5|14|.
TGTGCCAGCAGTATGACAGGGGTGTACCAGCCCCAGCATTTT
CASSMTGVYQPQHF
>.|TRBV6-1|TRBJ1-1|14|many
TGTGCCAGCACCCCGGACGGTATGAACACTGAAGCTTTCTTT
CASTPDGMNTEAFF
>TRBD2|TRBV9|TRBJ2-3|15|few
TGTGCCAGCAGCGTAGAGGCGGGAGGAAAGGTGACGCAGTATTTT
CASSVEAGGKVTQYF
>.|TRBV6-2/TRBV6-3|TRBJ2-7|14|many
TGTGCCAGCAGTTACGCCTCGGGGTCTTACGAGCAGTACTTC
CASSYASGSYEQYF
>TRBD1|TRBV25-1|TRBJ1-2|15|few
TGTGCCAGCAGTGATGACAGGGGGCTTAACTATGGCTACACCTTC
CASSDDRGLNYGYTF
>TRBD1|TRBV20-1|TRBJ2-7|14|many
TGCAGTGCTAGGCCCGGGACAGGGATCTACGAGCAGTACTTC
CSARPGTGIYEQYF
>.|TRBV29-1|TRBJ2-6|16|many
TGCAGCGTGAGGGAGGACGGCTTCTCTGGGGCCAACGTCCTGACTTTC
CSVREDGFSGANVLTF
>.|TRBV7-9|TRBJ2-3|15|many
TGTGCCAGCAGTTCGGGCTCTCAGCCCCCAGATACGCAGTATTTT
CASSSGSQPPDTQYF
>.|TRBV15|TRBJ2-3|13|many
TGTGCCACCAGCGGAAAACAGGGAGATACGCAGTATTTT
CATSGKQGDTQYF
>.|TRBV29-1|TRBJ1-4|15|few
TGCAGCGTTGAAGACGGAACAGGGCCTAATGAAAAACTGTTTTTT
CSVEDGTGPNEKLFF
>TRBD1|TRBV10-3|TRBJ2-1|17|.
TGTGCCATCAGCCAACCGGGACAGGGATCGTGGCCCAATGAGCAGTTCTTC
CAISQPGQGSWPNEQFF
>.|TRBV11-2|TRBJ2-1|17|many
TGTGCCAGCAGCTTATTAGGGCCGACGAGCTCCTACAATGAGCAGTTCTTC
CASSLLGPTSSYNEQFF
>.|TRBV28|TRBJ2-5|17|once
TGTGCCAGCAGTTTATCCAACTTTCCCCTTTACCAAGAGACCCAGTACTTC
CASSLSNFPLYQETQYF
>.|TRBV15|TRBJ2-3|14|many
TGTGCCACCAGCAGCCCCATTAGCACAGATACGCAGTATTTT
CATSSPISTDTQYF
>TRBD1|TRBV12-3/TRBV12-4|TRBJ2-4|13|many
TGTGCCAGCAGGTTGACAGGGGCGAACATTCAGTACTTC
CASRLTGANIQYF
>.|TRBV12-3/TRBV12-4|TRBJ2-1|14|many
TGTGCCAGCAGCTTAACTCGTAGTTACAATGAGCAGTTCTTC
CASSLTRSYNEQFF
>TRBD1|TRBV12-3/TRBV12-4|TRBJ2-6|18|many
TGTGCCAGCAGCACGACAGGGCCCCCTTTCTCTGGGGCCAACGTCCTGACTTTC
CASSTTGPPFSGANVLTF
>TRBD2|TRBV7-3|TRBJ2-5|16|many
TGTGCCAGCAGCTTAGGGCCTAGCGGTACTCAAGAGACCCAGTACTTC
CASSLGPSGTQETQYF
>.|TRBV11-1|TRBJ2-1|13|few
TGTGCCAGCACCTTGTTAGGGGGGGATGAGCAGTTCTTC
CASTLLGGDEQFF
>.|TRBV15|TRBJ1-1|15|many
TGTGCCACCAGCAGGTGGGCGGGGAGGGACACTGAAGCTTTCTTT
CATSRWAGRDTEAFF
>.|TRBV7-2|TRBJ2-1|11|many
TGTGCCAGCAGCATCAGGGGTGAGCAGTTCTTC
CASSIRGEQFF
>.|TRBV29-1|TRBJ1-2|13|many
TGCAGCCTGAGATCAACGGGGGGCTATGGCTACACCTTC
CSLRSTGGYGYTF
>.|TRBV24-1|TRBJ2-3|12|.
TGTGCCACCAGTGATTTGGTCGATACGCAGTATTTT
CATSDLVDTQYF
>.|TRBV4-1|TRBJ2-2|15|few
TGCGCCAGCAGCCAAGAACCACTTTACACCGGGGAGCTGTTTTTT
CASSQEPLYTGELFF
>.|TRBV6-2/TRBV6-3|TRBJ1-4|14|many
TGTGCCAGCAGTTACTCAGTGGGTGGTGAAAAACTGTTTTTT
CASSYSVGGEKLFF
>.|TRBV9|TRBJ2-7|16|.
TGTGCCAGCAGCGCCTGGAGGCTAGCGCCTTCCTACGAGCAGTACTTC
CASSAWRLAPSYEQYF
>TRBD2|TRBV5-5|TRBJ2-7|17|.
TGTGCCAGCAGCTTGGTCGGTACGGGACTAGTATCCTACGAGCAGTACTTC
CASSLVGTGLVSYEQYF
>.|TRBV18|TRBJ2-5|15|many
TGTGCCAGCTCACCACGCGGTGAAGGGGTGGAGACCCAGTACTTC
CASSPRGEGVETQYF
>.|TRBV20-1|TRBJ2-7|11|many
TGCAGTGCTAGGGAGACGTACGAGCAGTACTTC
CSARETYEQYF
>.|TRBV20-1|TRBJ2-1|15|many
TGCAGTGCTAATAGTCCCGGCAGGGGTGGAAATGAGCAGTTCTTC
CSANSPGRGGNEQFF
>TRBD2|TRBV7-2|TRBJ2-5|15|few
TGTGCCAGCAGCTTTTCTAGCGGGAGTAGAGAGACCCAGTACTTC
CASSFSSGSRETQYF
>TRBD1|TRBV6-1|TRBJ2-2|16|.
TGTGCCACCAATCCAGGGGGCAGATCGGGTTCCGGGGAGCTGTTTTTT
CATNPGGRSGSGELFF
>.|TRBV5-1|TRBJ2-3|15|many
TGCGCCAGCAGCTTGGCCCCTTCGCGGGTTGATACGCAGTATTTT
CASSLAPSRVDTQYF
>.|TRBV27|TRBJ2-7|14|many
TGTGCCAGCAGTTTTCAACGGGGACCCTACGAGCAGTACTTC
CASSFQRGPYEQYF
>TRBD1|TRBV10-3|TRBJ2-5|15|many
TGTGCCATCAGTGAGACGGGACAGCCTCAAGAGACCCAGTACTTC
CAISETGQPQETQYF
>.|TRBV7-8|TRBJ2-1|14|many
TGTGCCAGCCCGGGGCCCAGCTCCTACAATGAGCAGTTCTTC
CASPGPSSYNEQFF
>.|TRBV13|TRBJ2-7|14|many
TGTGCCAGCAGCTTAACCGGAACCGTGGACGAGCAGTACTTC
CASSLTGTVDEQYF
>TRBD1|TRBV11-2|TRBJ2-2|15|many
TGTGCCAGCAGCTGGGACAGGGGGGGGACCGGGGAGCTGTTTTTT
CASSWDRGGTGELFF
>.|TRBV18|TRBJ2-2|16|.
TGTGCCAGCTCACCGCGGGCAGCTATTAACACCGGGGAGCTGTTTTTT
CASSPRAAINTGELFF
>.|TRBV10-3|TRBJ2-2|15|many
TGTGCCATCAGTGCGCGGGAAACGAACACCGGGGAGCTGTTTTTT
CAISARETNTGELFF
>.|TRBV20-1|TRBJ2-3|10|many
TGCAGTGCCATGGGATCTACGCAGTATTTT
CSAMGSTQYF
>.|TRBV6-1|TRBJ2-5|14|many
TGTGCCAGCAGTAGAGGAGGGTCCCAAGAGACCCAGTACTTC
CASSRGGSQETQYF